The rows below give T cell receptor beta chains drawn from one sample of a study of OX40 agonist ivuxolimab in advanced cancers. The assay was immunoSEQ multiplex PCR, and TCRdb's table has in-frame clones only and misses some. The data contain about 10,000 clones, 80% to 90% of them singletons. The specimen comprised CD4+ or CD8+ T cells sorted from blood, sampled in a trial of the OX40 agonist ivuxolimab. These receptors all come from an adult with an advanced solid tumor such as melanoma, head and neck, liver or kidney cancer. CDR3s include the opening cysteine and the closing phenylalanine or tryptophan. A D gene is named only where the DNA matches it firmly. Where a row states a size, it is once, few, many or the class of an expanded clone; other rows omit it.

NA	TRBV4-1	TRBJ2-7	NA	CASSQSGVEQYF	TGCGCCAGCAGCCAGAGTGGGGTAGAGCAGTACTTC
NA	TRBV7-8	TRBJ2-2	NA	CASSIGGSGELFF	TGTGCCAGCAGCATAGGGGGATCCGGGGAGCTGTTTTTT
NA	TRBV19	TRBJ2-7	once	CASSFAANSYEQYF	TGTGCCAGTAGCTTCGCAGCCAACTCCTACGAGCAGTACTTC
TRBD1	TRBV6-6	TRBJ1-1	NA	CASSSGGAEAFF	TGTGCCAGCAGTTCAGGGGGTGCTGAAGCTTTCTTT
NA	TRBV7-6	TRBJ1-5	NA	CASSSGPEDNQPQHF	TGTGCCAGCAGCTCTGGCCCGGAGGACAATCAGCCCCAGCATTTT
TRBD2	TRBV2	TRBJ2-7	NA	CASRPGLAEQYF	TGTGCCAGCAGGCCGGGACTAGCGGAGCAGTACTTC
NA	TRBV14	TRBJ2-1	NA	CASSQDFRGYNEQFF	TGTGCCAGCAGCCAAGATTTCAGGGGCTACAATGAGCAGTTCTTC
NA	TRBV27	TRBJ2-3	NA	CASSLRLSTDTQYF	TGTGCCAGCAGTTTGCGGCTTAGCACAGATACGCAGTATTTT
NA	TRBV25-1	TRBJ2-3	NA	CASSDMTATDTQYF	TGTGCCAGCAGTGATATGACAGCGACAGATACGCAGTATTTT
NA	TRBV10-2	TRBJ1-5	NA	CASSQSLVNQPQHF	TGCGCCAGCAGTCAAAGCTTAGTAAATCAGCCCCAGCATTTT
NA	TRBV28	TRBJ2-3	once	CANGDRSADTQYF	TGTGCCAACGGCGACCGGAGCGCAGATACGCAGTATTTT
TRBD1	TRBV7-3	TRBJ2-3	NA	CASSLPTGGTDTQYF	TGTGCCAGCAGCCTCCCGACAGGGGGTACAGATACGCAGTATTTT
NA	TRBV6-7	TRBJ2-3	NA	CASSYSRGERTDTQYF	TGTGCCAGCAGTTACTCGAGAGGGGAGAGGACAGATACGCAGTATTTT
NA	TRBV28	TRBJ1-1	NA	CASSQNTEAFF	TGTGCCAGCAGCCAGAACACTGAAGCTTTCTTT
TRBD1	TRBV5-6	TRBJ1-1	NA	CASSYGTGLSTEAFF	TGTGCCAGCAGCTACGGGACAGGGCTGAGCACTGAAGCTTTCTTT
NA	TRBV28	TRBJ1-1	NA	CASSLDRYTEAFF	TGTGCCAGCAGCCTTGACAGGTACACTGAAGCTTTCTTT
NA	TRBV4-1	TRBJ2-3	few	CASSQGTIGDTQYF	TGCGCCAGCAGCCAAGGTACGATTGGAGATACGCAGTATTTT
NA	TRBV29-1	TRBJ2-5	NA	CSSRDSEETQYF	TGCAGCTCACGGGACTCGGAAGAGACCCAGTACTTC
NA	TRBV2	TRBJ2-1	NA	CASSVNSRAHSSYNEQFF	TGTGCCAGCAGTGTAAACTCGAGGGCCCACAGCTCCTACAATGAGCAGTTCTTC
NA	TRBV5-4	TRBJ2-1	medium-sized	CASSFEPQGPSSYNEQFF	TGTGCCAGCAGTTTTGAGCCCCAGGGGCCGAGCTCCTACAATGAGCAGTTCTTC
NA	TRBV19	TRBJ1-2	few	CASNLWGLDGYTF	TGTGCCAGTAACTTATGGGGATTAGATGGCTACACCTTC
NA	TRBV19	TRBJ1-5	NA	CASSWQDPNQPQHF	TGTGCCAGTAGTTGGCAGGACCCCAATCAGCCCCAGCATTTT
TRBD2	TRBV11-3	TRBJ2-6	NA	CASRTNAGGAEANVLTF	TGTGCCAGCAGGACAAACGCGGGGGGGGCTGAGGCCAACGTCCTGACTTTC
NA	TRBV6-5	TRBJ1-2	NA	CASSEQGGSYGYTF	TGTGCCAGCAGTGAACAGGGAGGATCATATGGCTACACCTTC
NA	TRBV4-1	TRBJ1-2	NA	CASSQDSSGYYGYTF	TGCGCCAGCAGCCAAGATTCTTCGGGGTACTATGGCTACACCTTC
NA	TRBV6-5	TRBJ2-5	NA	CASSYSSAGETQYF	TGTGCCAGCAGTTACTCAAGCGCTGGTGAGACCCAGTACTTC
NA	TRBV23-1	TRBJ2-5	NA	CPRGHETQYF	TGCCCCCGGGGCCACGAGACCCAGTACTTC
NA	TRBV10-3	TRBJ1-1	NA	CAIKQGLGTEAFF	TGTGCCATCAAACAGGGTCTCGGCACTGAAGCTTTCTTT
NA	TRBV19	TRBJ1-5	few	CASRTGNNQPQHF	TGTGCCAGTAGGACGGGCAACAATCAGCCCCAGCATTTT
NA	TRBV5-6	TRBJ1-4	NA	CASSRPGTGATNEKLFF	TGTGCCAGCAGCCGCCCCGGTACTGGTGCAACTAATGAAAAACTGTTTTTT
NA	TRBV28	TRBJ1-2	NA	CASKEVTESNYGYTF	TGTGCCAGCAAAGAAGTTACAGAGAGTAACTATGGCTACACCTTC
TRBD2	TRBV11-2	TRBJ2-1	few	CASSGGTSGGRQFF	TGTGCCAGCAGCGGAGGGACTAGCGGGGGTAGGCAGTTCTTC
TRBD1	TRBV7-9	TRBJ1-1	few	CASRWGQMNTEAFF	TGTGCCAGCAGGTGGGGACAGATGAACACTGAAGCTTTCTTT
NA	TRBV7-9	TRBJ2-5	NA	CASSSAGHQETQYF	TGTGCCAGCAGCAGCGCAGGGCACCAAGAGACCCAGTACTTC
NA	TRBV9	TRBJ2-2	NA	CASSRGQLTGELFF	TGTGCCAGCAGCCGGGGGCAGCTCACCGGGGAGCTGTTTTTT
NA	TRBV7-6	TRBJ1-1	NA	CASSIESGGWGEAFF	TGTGCCAGCAGTATAGAATCTGGGGGATGGGGTGAAGCTTTCTTT
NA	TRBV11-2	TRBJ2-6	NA	CASSLDLGDSFSGANVLTF	TGTGCCAGCAGCTTAGATCTTGGAGACAGCTTCTCTGGGGCCAACGTCCTGACTTTC